The entry below describes one T cell receptor beta chain. CDR1 and CDR2 from the germline V gene are SGHVS and FQNEAQ. CDR3 size: 15 residues. V was cut by 5 bases and J by 0 bases, with 13 bases left in between. The entry originates in a study of blood T cell repertoires in COVID-19. Study-wide background: The United States, Italy and Spain provided the acute and convalescent COVID-19 samples. Sources were T cells, B-cell-depleted T cells, or PBMCs; the material itself was cDNA or gDNA.

Per the study methods: Quantification of nucleated cells was approximated via reference gene primer amplification. Some clones are missing from TCRdb's copy, which holds only in-frame ones; the method was immunoSEQ multiplex PCR. The DNA was the basis for D and trimming; V, J and clone size are from that table. Of around 68,000 clones detected, 85% to 90% appear once; the ten largest clones hold about 2.9%. The sequenced sample consisted of peripheral blood. This TCR was sampled from a man aged 80 or over with acute or convalescent COVID-19. The chain is built from TRBV7-8 and TRBJ1-2; TRBD1 is a possible D gene (5 bases). The DNA for the CDR3 is TGTGCCAGCAGCCCCAGGACAACCCCTAACTATGGCTACACCTTC. Its protein product is CASSPRTTPNYGYTF.